What follows are 24 T cell receptor beta chains derived from one specimen sequenced in a study of CD8 T cells in Susac syndrome. It was with random hexamers that roughly 0.45 to 1 ug RNA was reverse transcribed. TCRdb fed the immunoSEQ multiplex PCR reads into MiXCR, producing one record per CDR3 protein. The data show hundreds of thousands of distinct CDR3 sequences, over 85% seen once. Sequenced material: CD4+ T cells from PBMCs. All receptors come from a human donor with multiple sclerosis.

This sequence joins TRBV2 and TRBJ2-2; 8 bases align to TRBD2. Per the germline V gene, CDR1 is SNHLY and CDR2 is FYNNEI. This CDR3 spans 18 amino acids. V lost 3 bases to trimming and J lost 2 bases; unmatched junction nucleotides: 11. The DNA of the CDR3 is TGTGCCAGCAGTGAGGAGCCTCTAGCGGGCCGTAACACCGGGGAGCTGTTTTTT. Its translation is CASSEEPLAGRNTGELFF.

The chain has TRBV5-1 and TRBJ1-1; the D gene is possibly TRBD1 (5 bases). Trimming left V 4 bases short and J 4 bases short, with 11 bases between. CDR1 is SGHRS and CDR2 is YFSETQ in the germline V gene. This CDR3 comprises 13 residues. CDR3: CASSRPGGTEAFF. In DNA, the CDR3 is TGCGCCAGCAGCCGTCCGGGGGGCACTGAAGCTTTCTTT.

A single count supports this clonotype. The rearrangement joins TRBV2 to TRBJ2-3; 8 bases match TRBD2. V trimming: 8 bases; J trimming: 0 bases; junction bases outside the gene matches: 4. CDR1 is SNHLY and CDR2 is FYNNEI in the germline V gene. CDR3 size: 14 residues. The CDR3 nucleotides are TGTGCCAGCCTACTAGCGGCTAGCACAGATACGCAGTATTTT. This gives the protein CASLLAASTDTQYF.

The rearrangement joins TRBV7-2 to TRBJ2-1; D might be TRBD2 (5 bases). CDR3 length: 15 amino acids. CDR1 is SGHTA, CDR2 FQGNSA, per germline. V was pared by 1 base and J by 0 bases, with 7 bases between. CDR3 loop: CASSLVGSSYNEQFF. The CDR3 DNA follows: TGTGCCAGCAGCTTAGTGGGGAGCTCCTACAATGAGCAGTTCTTC.

The V call is TRBV7-3, the J call TRBJ2-3; 9 bases are shared with TRBD2. This CDR3 spans 15 amino acids. The junction had 5 bases not matched to a gene; V was cut back by 3 bases and J by 4 bases. Germline-derived CDR1 and CDR2 are SGHTA and FQGTGA. For the CDR3, the DNA is TGTGCCAGCAGCTTGACTAGCGGAATATCAGATACGCAGTATTTT. This codes for CASSLTSGISDTQYF.

The rearrangement joins TRBV19 to TRBJ2-1; 7 bases are shared with TRBD1. The CDR3 loop spans 13 amino acids. After removal of 3 bases from V and 6 bases from J, the junction contained 2 bases not matched to a gene. Germline lookup yields CDR1 LNHDA and CDR2 SQIVND (reference sequence). This CDR3 reads CASSMAGGNEQFF. The CDR3 DNA reads as TGTGCCAGTAGTATGGCAGGGGGCAATGAGCAGTTCTTC.

This chain links TRBV12-3 or TRBV12-4 with TRBJ2-7; tentative D call: TRBD1 (5 bases). V was clipped by 6 bases and J by 3 bases, with 12 bases between them. The CDR3 consists of 13 residues. In nucleotides, the CDR3 is TGTGCCAGCAGCCCGACAGCAGTCTACGAGCAGTACTTC. Translated: CASSPTAVYEQYF.

The chain uses TRBV20-1 and TRBJ2-1; D gene uncertain. CDR3 length: 12 amino acids. The germline V and J ends were trimmed by 3 bases and 8 bases, with 11 bases remaining between them. In germline, CDR1 is DFQATT, CDR2 SNEGSKA (reference sequence). In DNA, the CDR3 is TGCAGTGCTAGTACCTGGAGAGATGAGCAGTTCTTC. Translation gives CSASTWRDEQFF.

About this clonotype: The missing conserved phenylalanine or tryptophan at the end of this CDR3 makes a read error likely. The DNA is left out, because the CDR3 cannot be placed on it with certainty; the CDR3 is given as TCRdb lists it. The V and J genes are TRBV5-3 and TRBJ1-5. TRBV5-3 counts as an open reading frame of uncertain function. The CDR3 comprises 11 residues, both ends counted. CDR3 sequence: CARSRKAYSSL.

The chain couples TRBV13 to TRBJ2-3, with a weak D call TRBD2 (7 bases). The germline CDR1 and CDR2 sequences are PRHDT and FYEKMQ (reference sequence). V lost 0 bases, J lost 0 bases, and 16 bases lay in between. The CDR3 extends over 18 amino acids. DNA of the CDR3: TGTGCCAGCAGCTTAGGCCGCCTGGCGGGGGCTAGCACAGATACGCAGTATTTT. As protein: CASSLGRLAGASTDTQYF.

In the case of this clonotype: The junction shows a germline mismatch at one end, possibly a read error. The CDR3 sequence: CASSLDSQKTQYF. CDR3 DNA: TGTGCCAGCAGCTTGGACTCCCAAAAGACCCAGTACTTC. The chain has TRBV5-4 and TRBJ2-5, with D uncertain. The CDR3 is made up of 13 amino acids. Germline values: CDR1 SGHNT, CDR2 YYREEE (reference sequence).

CDR3: CASSLGGPGTEAFF. DNA for the CDR3: TGTGCCAGCAGTTTGGGGGGTCCCGGCACTGAAGCTTTCTTT. This chain links TRBV12-3 or TRBV12-4 with TRBJ1-1, with TRBD1 as a possible D gene (5 bases). The ends were cut back, 3 bases at V and 4 bases at J, with 12 bases in the middle. The CDR3 totals 14 residues.

V usage is TRBV9 and J usage is TRBJ1-4, with a weak D call TRBD1 (6 bases). Per germline, CDR1 SGDLS and CDR2 YYNGEE. V was shortened by 2 bases and J by 4 bases, with 12 bases between the two germline ends. There are 15 residues in the CDR3. CDR3 amino acids: CASSVRDKFNEKLFF. CDR3 DNA sequence: TGTGCCAGCAGCGTCCGGGACAAGTTTAATGAAAAACTGTTTTTT.

V usage is TRBV25-1 and J usage is TRBJ1-4; the D is unclear. Germline CDR1 and CDR2: MGHDK and SYGVNS. This CDR3 is 17 amino acids long. Trimming took off 3 bases at V and 5 bases at J, with 19 bases between the two ends. The CDR3 here is CASSDWTLVLGNEKLFF. The CDR3 DNA reads TGTGCCAGCAGTGATTGGACTTTAGTCCTTGGGAATGAAAAACTGTTTTTT.

The chain links TRBV5-4 to TRBJ2-3; D is possibly TRBD2 (6 bases). This CDR3 has 15 amino acids. Per germline, CDR1 SGHNT and CDR2 YYREEE (reference sequence). V dropped 0 bases and J dropped 2 bases, with 10 bases sitting between them. CDR3 nucleotides: TGTGCCAGCAGCTTGGCGACTAGTATCACAGATACGCAGTATTTT. This gives the protein CASSLATSITDTQYF. Looking up the rest from reference TRBV5-4 and TRBJ2-3 gives the full variable domain: ETGVTQSPTHLIKTRGQQVTLRCSSQSGHNTVSWYQQALGQGPQFIFQYYREEENGRGNFPPRFSGLQFPNYSSELNVNALELDDSALYLCASSLATSITDTQYFGPGTRLTVL.

The chain has TRBV7-2 and TRBJ1-5; TRBD1 agrees at 8 bases. The CDR3 runs to 16 residues. Germline-derived CDR1 and CDR2 are SGHTA and FQGNSA. The V segment lost 1 base and the J segment 2 bases; nucleotides outside the gene matches: 4. CDR3 coding DNA: TGTGCCAGCAGCTTAGTGGGGGGACAGGGCAATCAGCCCCAGCATTTT. It encodes CASSLVGGQGNQPQHF. The full variable domain, its missing parts supplied by reference TRBV7-2 and TRBJ1-5, is GAGVSQSPSNKVTEKGKDVELRCDPISGHTALYWYRQSLGQGLEFLIYFQGNSAPDKSGLPSDRFSAERTGGSVSTLTIQRTQQEDSAVYLCASSLVGGQGNQPQHFGDGTRLSIL.

This chain joins TRBV2 and TRBJ2-2, with 8 bases lining up with TRBD1. Losses at the gene ends were 6 bases for V and 4 bases for J; bases not matched to a gene: 4. The CDR3 contains 14 residues. Germline lookup yields CDR1 SNHLY and CDR2 FYNNEI. The CDR3 loop reads CASSTDRGTGELFF. The CDR3 coding sequence is TGTGCCAGCAGCACCGACAGGGGCACCGGGGAGCTGTTTTTT.

In nucleotides, the CDR3 is TGCAGTGGCCAGGGGGCCGATCGATCCCAAGAGACCCAGTACTTC. Translated: CSGQGADRSQETQYF. This chain links TRBV20-1 with TRBJ2-5; 8 nucleotides match TRBD1. The V and J ends lost 7 bases and 1 base, in that order; junction bases with no gene match: 11. Germline CDR1 is DFQATT and CDR2 is SNEGSKA (reference sequence). CDR3 length: 15 amino acids.

This rearrangement joins TRBV6-1 to TRBJ2-3; 12 positions match TRBD2. After removal of 4 bases from V and 2 bases from J, the junction contained 4 bases not matched to a gene. In germline, CDR1 is MNHNS, CDR2 SASEGT. The CDR3 runs 16 residues. The CDR3 sequence is CASSATSGGSTDTQYF. In DNA form, the CDR3 reads TGTGCCAGCAGTGCAACTAGCGGGGGGTCCACAGATACGCAGTATTTT.

The V and J genes are TRBV18 and TRBJ1-5, with D perhaps matching TRBD1 (5 bases). Trimming took 6 bases from V and 1 from J, leaving 19 bases between them. Germline V CDR1 and CDR2: KGHSH, LQKENI. This CDR3 has 17 residues. This chain's CDR3 is CASSSLGGGLSNQPQHF. The DNA for the CDR3 is TGTGCCAGCTCGTCGCTGGGGGGGGGACTAAGCAATCAGCCCCAGCATTTT.

CDR3 in DNA: TGCAGCGTTATGGGACAGTCCTATGGCTACACCTTC. Translation: CSVMGQSYGYTF. This chain connects TRBV29-1 to TRBJ1-2; 7 bases align to TRBD1. CDR3 length: 12 residues. From germline, CDR1 is SQVTM and CDR2 ANQGSEA. The V and J ends lost 5 bases and 4 bases, in that order; junction bases with no gene match: 4.

The chain employs TRBV25-1 and TRBJ2-2, with D perhaps TRBD1 (8 bases). Looked up from germline, CDR1 is MGHDK and CDR2 is SYGVNS. Trimming took off 7 bases at V and 3 bases at J, with 15 bases between the two ends. The CDR3 extends over 15 amino acids. CDR3: CASNRGGSYTGELFF. For the CDR3, the DNA is TGTGCCAGCAACAGGGGGGGATCTTACACCGGGGAGCTGTTTTTT.

The chain couples TRBV20-1 to TRBJ2-5; 10 bases agree with TRBD2. The V gene end was trimmed by 5 bases and the J gene end by 0 bases; junction bases not matched to a gene: 6. The CDR3 contains 15 residues. Germline CDR1 DFQATT, CDR2 SNEGSKA (reference sequence). The chain's CDR3 is CSAPSGGLYQETQYF. CDR3 in DNA: TGCAGTGCTCCTAGCGGGGGCCTGTACCAAGAGACCCAGTACTTC.

The V call is TRBV20-1, the J call TRBJ1-1, with D perhaps TRBD1 (6 bases). This CDR3 region has 12 residues. CDR1 is DFQATT, CDR2 SNEGSKA, per germline (reference sequence). V was cut by 4 bases and J by 1 base, with 7 bases left in between. CDR3 region: CSAIRGNTEAFF. The DNA of the CDR3 is TGCAGTGCTATCAGGGGGAACACTGAAGCTTTCTTT.